A single sample is the source of the 27 T cell receptor beta chains below, sequenced in a study of a mutant IDH1 vaccine in newly diagnosed glioma. Some clones are missing from TCRdb's copy, which holds only in-frame ones; the method was immunoSEQ multiplex PCR. The sample consists of some 61,000 clones, 86% of them appearing once. As for time point: baseline, week 1 (first vaccination visit). Treatment described: pre-vaccination baseline after standard-of-care therapy. The material sequenced was PBMCs, taken from a glioma patient treated with radiotherapy, temozolomide or both. Receptor source: a man aged 25-45 years with glioma.

The chain is built from TRBV6-5 and TRBJ1-6, with TRBD1 matching over 11 bases. The CDR3 contains 15 residues. Trimming took 4 bases from V and 7 from J; bases not matched to a gene: 3. Per the germline V gene, CDR1 is MNHEY and CDR2 is SVGAGI. The CDR3 sequence: CASSFGTGGNSPLHF. CDR3 nucleotides: TGTGCCAGCAGTTTTGGGACAGGGGGGAATTCACCCCTCCACTTT.

J is TRBJ1-4 and V is TRBV7-8; 10 positions match TRBD1. The CDR3 covers 14 residues. In germline, CDR1 is SGHVS, CDR2 FQNEAQ. V shed 5 bases and J 8 bases; nucleotides not matched to a gene: 5. CDR3 loop: CASSNRDRGEKLFF. As DNA, the CDR3 is TGTGCCAGCAGCAACCGGGACAGGGGCGAAAAACTGTTTTTT. The full variable domain, completed using reference TRBV7-8 and TRBJ1-4, is GAGVSQSPRYKVAKRGQDVALRCDPISGHVSLFWYQQALGQGPEFLTYFQNEAQLDKSGLPSDRFFAERPEGSVSTLKIQRTQQEDSAVYLCASSNRDRGEKLFFGSGTQLSVL.

CDR3 loop: CASSRDRGGNNEQFF. CDR3 bases: TGTGCCAGTAGTAGAGACAGGGGAGGTAATAATGAGCAGTTCTTC. The rearrangement links TRBV19 to TRBJ2-1; 8 positions agree with TRBD1. The V gene's germline CDR1 is LNHDA and CDR2 SQIVND (reference sequence). Germline trimming cut 4 bases from V and 7 bases from J; bases unmatched to any gene: 9. This CDR3 region has 15 residues. Variable domain in full (rest from reference TRBV19 and TRBJ2-1): DGGITQSPKYLFRKEGQNVTLSCEQNLNHDAMYWYRQDPGQGLRLIYYSQIVNDFQKGDIAEGYSVSREKKESFPLTVTSAQKNPTAFYLCASSRDRGGNNEQFFGPGTRLTVL.

This rearrangement joins TRBV5-4 to TRBJ1-1, with D unclear. Germline lookup yields CDR1 SGHNT and CDR2 YYREEE (reference sequence). This CDR3 region has 18 residues. Trimming took off 1 base at V and 0 bases at J, with 19 bases between the two ends. For the CDR3, the DNA is TGTGCCAGCAGCTTGAAGTCCCCTTCCACCTTTATGAACACTGAAGCTTTCTTT. Its protein is CASSLKSPSTFMNTEAFF.

The chain joins TRBV7-8 to TRBJ2-7; TRBD1 aligns across 7 bases. Germline CDR1 is SGHVS and CDR2 is FQNEAQ. Trimming removed 2 bases from V and 4 bases from J; junction bases left unmatched: 8. This CDR3 has 15 amino acids. CDR3 sequence reads: CASSLRQGLSYEQYF. CDR3 DNA: TGTGCCAGCAGCTTAAGACAGGGTCTATCTTACGAGCAGTACTTC.

The chain is built from TRBV5-1 and TRBJ2-7; no reliable D call. The CDR3 has 12 residues. From germline, CDR1 is SGHRS and CDR2 YFSETQ. The V and J ends lost 0 bases and 7 bases respectively, with 8 bases between them. The CDR3 DNA is TGCGCCAGCAGCTTGGGGCAAAGTGAGCAGTACTTC. It translates to CASSLGQSEQYF. The complete variable domain, with remaining parts taken from reference TRBV5-1 and TRBJ2-7, reads KAGVTQTPRYLIKTRGQQVTLSCSPISGHRSVSWYQQTPGQGLQFLFEYFSETQRNKGNFPGRFSGRQFSNSRSEMNVSTLELGDSALYLCASSLGQSEQYFGPGTRLTVT.

This clone was picked up a small number of times. V usage is TRBV9 and J usage is TRBJ1-6; D is undetermined. Germline V gene lookup returns CDR1 SGDLS and CDR2 YYNGEE. This CDR3 is built from 12 residues. V was clipped by 2 bases and J by 8 bases, with 5 bases between them. The CDR3 region has the DNA TGTGCCAGCAGCGTGTTAGATTCACCCCTCCACTTT. Its protein product is CASSVLDSPLHF.

The J gene is TRBJ1-1, the V gene TRBV6-5; unclear D gene. Germline CDR1 reads MNHEY; CDR2 reads SVGAGI. Trimming cost V 5 bases and J 3 bases, with 7 bases left between them. This CDR3 has 12 residues. This CDR3 is CASSQSDTEAFF. CDR3 in DNA: TGTGCCAGCAGTCAATCCGACACTGAAGCTTTCTTT.

The chain couples TRBV5-7 to TRBJ1-1; the D gene is possibly TRBD1 (5 bases). TRBV5-7 falls under the ORF class, with uncertain function. This CDR3 contains 16 residues. Trimming took 0 bases from V and 3 from J, leaving 15 bases between them. The CDR3 sequence: CASSLERGGVDTEAFF. As DNA, the CDR3 is TGTGCCAGCAGCTTGGAACGGGGAGGGGTAGACACTGAAGCTTTCTTT.

The rearrangement joins TRBV5-6 to TRBJ1-2, with TRBD1 identical over 7 bases. The CDR3 has 15 amino acids. Germline lookup yields CDR1 SGHDT and CDR2 YYEEEE. The junction had 6 bases not matched to a gene; V was cut back by 0 bases and J by 4 bases. The CDR3: CASSLGGQSSYGYTF. The CDR3 bases are TGTGCCAGCAGCTTGGGGGGACAGTCATCCTATGGCTACACCTTC.

The chain is built from TRBV4-2 and TRBJ2-5; possibly TRBD1 for D (6 bases). Germline V CDR1 and CDR2: LGHNA, YNFKEQ. Trimming pared 1 base from V and 1 base from J, leaving 13 bases between. The CDR3 is made up of 16 amino acids. CDR3 loop: CASSQGIRGSQETQYF. The CDR3 DNA follows: TGTGCCAGCAGCCAAGGTATCAGGGGTAGCCAAGAGACCCAGTACTTC.

The chain carries TRBV4-1 and TRBJ1-6; D ambiguous. The CDR3 spans 15 residues. Germline CDR1 reads MGHRA; CDR2 reads YSYEKL. Deletions cut 6 bases from V and 7 bases from J, with 16 bases between. The CDR3 DNA is TGCGCCAGCAGTCACCCCCGCGGCGAAAATTCACCCCTCCACTTT. Translation: CASSHPRGENSPLHF.

The chain uses TRBV18 and TRBJ1-3; D not certain. Germline values: CDR1 KGHSH, CDR2 LQKENI. V was cut by 3 bases and J by 2 bases, with 8 bases left in between. The CDR3 is 14 amino acids. In nucleotides, the CDR3 is TGTGCCAGCTCACCCGTGGCTCCTGGAAACACCATATATTTT. Translating gives CASSPVAPGNTIYF.

V usage is TRBV5-4 and J usage is TRBJ1-2; no clear D gene. Germline loops: CDR1 SGHNT, CDR2 YYREEE (reference sequence). Trimming took off 0 bases at V and 5 bases at J, with 11 bases between the two ends. CDR3 length equals 14 residues. CDR3 DNA sequence: TGTGCCAGCAGCTTGGTGGAAGAGGATTATGGCTACACCTTC. Protein sequence: CASSLVEEDYGYTF.

The gene calls are TRBV11-3 and TRBJ2-3; TRBD1 or TRBD2 may be the D gene (6 bases each). The CDR3 has 13 residues. The germline gives CDR1 SGHNT, CDR2 YENEEA. The V gene lost 5 bases and the J gene lost 9 bases, with 15 bases spanning the gap. This chain's CDR3 is CASSPLRGVTQYF. The CDR3, as DNA: TGTGCCAGCAGCCCCCTTAGGGGGGTAACGCAGTATTTT.

Only a few counts were recorded for this clone. The rearrangement links TRBV5-5 to TRBJ2-3; D remains ambiguous. CDR3 length: 16 amino acids. Germline V gives CDR1 SGHKS, CDR2 YYEKEE (reference sequence). The germline V and J ends were trimmed by 4 bases and 0 bases, with 15 bases remaining between them. CDR3 residues: CASSTRVAASTDTQYF. The CDR3 DNA reads TGTGCCAGCAGCACCCGGGTGGCAGCCAGCACAGATACGCAGTATTTT.

The chain has TRBV9 and TRBJ2-7; D unclear. CDR1 is SGDLS and CDR2 is YYNGEE in the germline V gene. This CDR3 contains 15 residues. Deletions cut 1 base from V and 1 base from J, with 12 bases between. Here the CDR3 reads CASSVQGTESYEQYF. The CDR3 DNA sequence: TGTGCCAGCAGCGTACAAGGCACAGAGTCCTACGAGCAGTACTTC.

There are a few counts of this clone. The J gene is TRBJ1-1, the V gene TRBV4-1; D is ambiguous. V was shortened by 4 bases and J by 1 base, with 22 bases between the two germline ends. This CDR3 spans 18 amino acids. Germline V CDR1 and CDR2: MGHRA, YSYEKL. CDR3 sequence (DNA): TGCGCCAGCAGCCTCCCCCGGGTCCCAGCGTTTGGGAACACTGAAGCTTTCTTT. Its protein is CASSLPRVPAFGNTEAFF.

The chain employs TRBV27 and TRBJ2-5, with a tentative D call TRBD2 (6 bases). The end of the DNA aligns better with TRBJ2-7, so the J call may be wrong. The CDR3 consists of 15 residues. Germline V gene lookup returns CDR1 MNHEY and CDR2 SMNVEV (reference sequence). This CDR3 reads CASSLYGGWDYEQYF. The DNA of the CDR3 is TGTGCCAGCAGTTTATATGGGGGGTGGGACTACGAGCAGTACTTC.

This clone came up a few times. This rearrangement joins TRBV2 to TRBJ2-5, with a weak D call TRBD1 (5 bases). Germline values: CDR1 SNHLY, CDR2 FYNNEI. Trimming stripped 3 bases from V and 2 bases from J, with 10 bases between. The CDR3 totals 14 residues. The CDR3 DNA reads as TGTGCCAGCAGTGATTTGGACATACAAGAGACCCAGTACTTC. This codes for CASSDLDIQETQYF.

About this clone: Additional DNA sequences in this sample encode the identical CDR3. The rearrangement joins TRBV7-8 to TRBJ1-3; no definite D call. The CDR3 covers 15 residues. Trimming cost V 3 bases and J 1 base, with 10 bases left between them. Germline V CDR1 and CDR2: SGHVS, FQNEAQ. CDR3 sequence (DNA): TGTGCCAGCAGCTTGTCCGGGGTTTCTGGAAACACCATATATTTT. It is translated as CASSLSGVSGNTIYF.

The gene calls are TRBV6-5 and TRBJ1-3; 8 bases are shared with TRBD1. The junction had 8 bases not matched to a gene; V was cut back by 6 bases and J by 4 bases. Germline-derived CDR1 and CDR2 are MNHEY and SVGAGI. This CDR3 contains 15 residues. The DNA for the CDR3 is TGTGCCAGCAGACAAGGACAGGGTCCCGGAAACACCATATATTTT. It codes for CASRQGQGPGNTIYF.

The chain is built from TRBV11-3 and TRBJ2-1; no clear D. CDR1 SGHNT and CDR2 YENEEA come from the germline V gene. Trimming took 6 bases from V and 6 from J, leaving 9 bases between them. This CDR3 contains 12 residues. The CDR3 coding sequence is TGTGCCAGCAGTGCCCCCGGCAATGAGCAGTTCTTC. Protein sequence: CASSAPGNEQFF.

The chain carries TRBV14 and TRBJ2-1; 12 bases agree with TRBD2. Germline CDR1 and CDR2: SGHDN and FVKESK. V was clipped by 1 base and J by 9 bases; unmatched bases: 4. CDR3 length: 15 residues. The CDR3, as DNA: TGTGCCAGCAGCCAAGTCGGACTAGCGGGGTCTGAGCAGTTCTTC. Its translation is CASSQVGLAGSEQFF.

The V and J genes are TRBV5-8 and TRBJ2-2; TRBD1 aligns across 9 bases. CDR3 size: 15 residues. Germline CDR1 and CDR2: SGHTS and YDEGEE. After removal of 4 bases from V and 1 base from J, the junction contained 2 bases not matched to a gene. This CDR3 reads CASSPGQGNTGELFF. Written as DNA, the CDR3 is TGTGCCAGCAGCCCGGGACAGGGGAACACCGGGGAGCTGTTTTTT.

The J gene is TRBJ1-4, the V gene TRBV10-3, with 7 bases lining up with TRBD1. The CDR3 sequence is 14 residues long. V trimming: 4 bases; J trimming: 7 bases; junction bases outside the gene matches: 6. Germline V gives CDR1 ENHRY, CDR2 SYGVKD. CDR3: CAISGRGAREKLFF. The CDR3 DNA follows: TGTGCCATCAGTGGCAGGGGGGCGCGTGAAAAACTGTTTTTT.

This clone has only one observation. This chain links TRBV6-1 with TRBJ1-6, with a tentative D call TRBD1 (5 bases). In germline, CDR1 is MNHNS, CDR2 SASEGT. V lost 4 bases, J lost 3 bases, and 13 bases lay in between. The CDR3 has 16 residues. Here the CDR3 reads CASSGGVRDYNSPLHF. CDR3 bases: TGTGCCAGCAGTGGGGGGGTCCGGGACTATAATTCACCCCTCCACTTT.